The 18 T cell receptor beta chains listed next were all sequenced from one sample in a study of blood T cell repertoires in COVID-19. Clones were sequenced by immunoSEQ multiplex PCR, and TCRdb holds only the in-frame ones, with some missing. The data contain fewer than 350,000 clones, 88% of them seen just once; the ten biggest clones take up 0.85% to 1.3%. Material: PBMCs or T cells enriched from blood (not recorded which). The receptors here all came from a woman in her thirties who had been exposed to COVID-19.

V and J are TRBV7-9 and TRBJ1-5; 8 bases are shared with TRBD1. With 5 bases clipped from V and 0 bases from J, the junction kept 6 bases outside the gene matches. The CDR3 has 16 amino acids. Looked up from germline, CDR1 is SEHNR and CDR2 is FQNEAQ (reference sequence). The CDR3 loop reads CASSLGTGNSNQPQHF. The CDR3, as DNA: TGTGCCAGCAGCCTGGGGACAGGAAATAGCAATCAGCCCCAGCATTTT.

This chain connects TRBV19 to TRBJ1-2, with D possibly matching TRBD1 (6 bases). Trimming shortened V by 6 bases and J by 4 bases, and 9 bases separated the two germline ends. The CDR3 spans 12 residues. The V gene's germline CDR1 is LNHDA and CDR2 SQIVND (reference sequence). As DNA, the CDR3 is TGTGCCAGTAGACAGGGACCCTATGGCTACACCTTC. Translation gives CASRQGPYGYTF.

The genes are TRBV27 and TRBJ1-1; D is unresolved. Looked up from germline, CDR1 is MNHEY and CDR2 is SMNVEV (reference sequence). This CDR3 is built from 15 residues. V was pared by 6 bases and J by 1 base, with 15 bases between. The CDR3: CASSPRRAWNTEAFF. In DNA form, the CDR3 reads TGTGCCAGCAGCCCACGGCGGGCCTGGAACACTGAAGCTTTCTTT.

The chain links TRBV7-8 to TRBJ1-5; 9 nucleotides line up with TRBD1. This CDR3 has 15 amino acids. V lost 5 bases, J lost 5 bases, and 7 bases stayed unmatched. In germline, CDR1 is SGHVS, CDR2 FQNEAQ. In DNA form, the CDR3 reads TGTGCCAGCAGCCGGGGACAGGGAGGCGATCAGCCCCAGCATTTT. It codes for CASSRGQGGDQPQHF.

The V call is TRBV5-1, the J call TRBJ1-2, with a weak D call TRBD1 (5 bases). With 0 bases removed from V and 0 bases from J, the gap between germline ends came to 9 bases. CDR3 length: 15 amino acids. Germline-derived CDR1 and CDR2 are SGHRS and YFSETQ. CDR3 protein: CASSLGTTTNYGYTF. The CDR3 nucleotides are TGCGCCAGCAGCTTGGGGACAACTACTAACTATGGCTACACCTTC. Variable domain in full (rest from reference TRBV5-1 and TRBJ1-2): KAGVTQTPRYLIKTRGQQVTLSCSPISGHRSVSWYQQTPGQGLQFLFEYFSETQRNKGNFPGRFSGRQFSNSRSEMNVSTLELGDSALYLCASSLGTTTNYGYTFGSGTRLTVV.

The sample holds one count of this clone. The same CDR3 also results from other DNA sequences found in this sample. The CDR3 DNA is TGTGCCAGCAGCCAAGGACAGAATGGCTACACCTTC. Translated, it gives CASSQGQNGYTF. The chain has TRBV3-1 (or the pseudogene TRBV3-2) and TRBJ1-2, with D perhaps matching TRBD1 (5 bases). Trimming removed 1 base from V and 6 bases from J, with 6 bases in between. CDR1 LGHDT and CDR2 YNNKEL come from the germline V gene (reference sequence). CDR3 size: 12 residues.

The chain is built from TRBV7-9 and TRBJ1-3; tentative D call: TRBD1 (5 bases). Germline-derived CDR1 and CDR2 are SEHNR and FQNEAQ (reference sequence). Trimming shortened V by 1 base and J by 0 bases, and 10 bases separated the two germline ends. This CDR3 is built from 16 residues. The CDR3: CASSLGGWISGNTIYF. DNA for the CDR3: TGTGCCAGCAGCTTAGGGGGCTGGATCTCTGGAAACACCATATATTTT.

The chain links TRBV30 to TRBJ2-1; 7 bases fit TRBD2. V dropped 2 bases and J dropped 9; count of bases not matched to a gene: 7. This CDR3 comprises 13 residues. Germline V CDR1 and CDR2: GTSNPN, SVGIG (reference sequence). The CDR3, as DNA: TGTGCCTGGAGTACCGGAGCGGGATTTGAGCAGTTCTTC. Amino acids: CAWSTGAGFEQFF.

The chain has TRBV29-1 and TRBJ2-7, with 7 bases matching TRBD1. V dropped 6 bases and J dropped 4; count of bases not matched to a gene: 12. Germline V gene sequence: CDR1 SQVTM, CDR2 ANQGSEA. The CDR3 runs 14 residues. CDR3 region: CSVGTGVGNYEQYF. The CDR3 DNA follows: TGCAGCGTGGGCACAGGGGTAGGGAATTACGAGCAGTACTTC.

Only one count was recorded for this clone. In nucleotides, the CDR3 is TGCGCCAGCAAGCTGACTAGCTTGTTAGGGGAGACCCAGTACTTC. This sequence encodes CASKLTSLLGETQYF. The chain combines TRBV5-1 with TRBJ2-5, with TRBD2 matching 7 bases. J lost 5 bases, V lost 6 bases, and 13 bases had no gene match. CDR3 size: 15 residues. Per germline, CDR1 SGHRS and CDR2 YFSETQ.

V usage is TRBV5-1 and J usage is TRBJ1-1; 12 bases line up with TRBD1. The CDR3 covers 15 residues. V was pared by 3 bases and J by 3 bases, with 3 bases of the junction left unmatched. The germline gives CDR1 SGHRS, CDR2 YFSETQ. This CDR3 is CASSWGQGADTEAFF. For the CDR3, the DNA is TGCGCCAGCAGCTGGGGACAGGGGGCTGACACTGAAGCTTTCTTT.

The chain joins TRBV29-1 to TRBJ1-3; no clear D. Germline lookup yields CDR1 SQVTM and CDR2 ANQGSEA. The CDR3 is 11 residues long. Trimming cost V 8 bases and J 8 bases, with 13 bases left between them. CDR3 region: CSMVAGHTIYF. CDR3 nucleotide sequence: TGCAGCATGGTAGCCGGTCACACCATATATTTT. Complete variable domain (other parts from reference TRBV29-1 and TRBJ1-3): SAVISQKPSRDICQRGTSLTIQCQVDSQVTMMFWYRQQPGQSLTLIATANQGSEATYESGFVIDKFPISRPNLTFSTLTVSNMSPEDSSIYLCSMVAGHTIYFGEGSWLTVV.

A single count supports this clone. The V and J genes are TRBV29-1 and TRBJ2-5, with a tentative D call TRBD2 (5 bases). V shed 7 bases and J shed 5 bases, with 14 bases lying between them. Germline V CDR1 and CDR2: SQVTM, ANQGSEA. The CDR3 sequence is 12 residues long. DNA for the CDR3: TGCAGCGGCCGGCGGGTTTTGGAGACCCAGTACTTC. This gives the protein CSGRRVLETQYF.

V is TRBV5-1 and J is TRBJ2-2, with 12 bases aligning to TRBD2. With 4 bases clipped from V and 5 bases from J, the junction kept 3 bases outside the gene matches. The CDR3 consists of 15 residues. From germline, CDR1 is SGHRS and CDR2 YFSETQ. For the CDR3, the DNA is TGCGCCAGCAGCCTAGCGGGAGGGCTGACCGGGGAGCTGTTTTTT. Translating gives CASSLAGGLTGELFF.

The rearrangement joins TRBV11-3 to TRBJ2-5; D remains ambiguous. CDR3 length: 14 residues. Trimming cost V 0 bases and J 7 bases, with 12 bases left between them. The germline V gene has CDR1 SGHNT and CDR2 YENEEA. This CDR3 is CASSLDQVVGTQYF. As DNA, the CDR3 is TGTGCCAGCAGCTTAGATCAGGTAGTAGGGACCCAGTACTTC.

The rearrangement uses TRBV11-2 and TRBJ1-1, with a possible D match to TRBD1 (6 bases). The V gene lost 3 bases and the J gene lost 2 bases, with 16 bases spanning the gap. CDR3 size: 16 residues. Germline-derived CDR1 and CDR2 are SGHAT and FQNNGV. The CDR3, as DNA: TGTGCCAGCAGCTTGATAAGACAGGTTAGTAACACTGAAGCTTTCTTT. Its translation: CASSLIRQVSNTEAFF.

The table lists this clone with a few counts. The V gene is TRBV19, the J gene TRBJ1-4, with D possibly TRBD1 on 5 matching bases. Trimming left V 8 bases short and J 3 bases short, with 13 bases between. The CDR3 totals 14 residues. The germline CDR1 and CDR2 sequences are LNHDA and SQIVND (reference sequence). CDR3: CASAPGTSNEKLFF. In DNA, the CDR3 is TGTGCCAGTGCCCCCGGGACTTCTAATGAAAAACTGTTTTTT.

This chain joins TRBV3-1 (or the pseudogene TRBV3-2) and TRBJ1-2; 8 nucleotides match TRBD1. CDR1 and CDR2 (germline): LGHDT, YNNKEL (reference sequence). The CDR3 runs 15 residues. V lost 1 base, J lost 6 bases, and 7 bases stayed unmatched. DNA of the CDR3: TGTGCCAGCAGCCAAGGACGGACAGGGCGGGATGGCTACACCTTC. Translation gives CASSQGRTGRDGYTF.